Shown below are 2 T cell receptor beta chains from a single sample sequenced in a study of T-cell memory formation after mild COVID-19. TCRdb itself ran the 5' RACE reads through MiXCR, one entry per CDR3 protein. This sample has 150,000 or so distinct CDR3 sequences, with roughly 15% found just once. Material: PBMCs or a T cell subset sorted from them (not recorded which). Receptor source: an adult woman who had mild COVID-19 (a few samples of this study predate the infection). Cell type and time point are not known.

This CDR3 is CASSTTGNEQFF. The CDR3 bases are TGTGCCAGCAGTACTACGGGGAATGAGCAGTTCTTC. The chain carries TRBV27 and TRBJ2-1; D may be TRBD2 (5 bases). V lost 5 bases and J 7 bases, leaving 9 bases between the germline ends. CDR3 length: 12 amino acids. The germline CDR1 and CDR2 sequences are MNHEY and SMNVEV (reference sequence).

V and J are TRBV4-1 and TRBJ2-5; 7 bases agree with TRBD1. There are 13 residues in the CDR3. CDR1 MGHRA and CDR2 YSYEKL come from the germline V gene. The ends lost 8 bases at V and 0 bases at J; junction bases unmatched: 3. CDR3 DNA sequence: TGCGCCAGCCGGGACAGTGACCAAGAGACCCAGTACTTC. Amino acids: CASRDSDQETQYF.